This entry is about one T cell receptor (beta chain). Its antigen remains unidentified. Brentuximab vedotin exposure varied among the patients, all of whom had relapsed after autologous stem cell transplantation. Some clones are missing from TCRdb's copy, which holds only in-frame ones; the method was immunoSEQ multiplex PCR. Of tens of thousands of clones detected, 73% appear once; the ten largest clones hold about 15%. This record belongs to a study of PD-1 blockade in classical Hodgkin lymphoma. Study observations and caveats: Newly diagnosed patients were reported to start with lower TCR diversity than healthy donors.

Germline CDR1 SEHNR, CDR2 FQNEAQ (reference sequence). This CDR3 has 14 amino acids. Trimming removed 1 base at V and 4 bases at J, with 10 bases between. The TCR originated in a human donor with classical Hodgkin lymphoma. This chain connects TRBV7-9 to TRBJ1-2; no clear D. This material consisted of peripheral blood mononuclear cells (PBMCs), taken before the second cycle of nivolumab. The CDR3 sequence: CASSLVQYPYGYTF. The CDR3 DNA reads TGTGCCAGCAGCTTAGTTCAGTACCCCTATGGCTACACCTTC.